This T cell receptor beta chain was sequenced during a study of T-cell memory formation after mild COVID-19. Study outcomes and limitations: Prior to infection, memory already included some responding clones, suggesting cross-reactive memory joined. Researchers report contracting CD4+ clones mostly in CM and EM, with CD8+ clones in EMRA. Clones shrinking from day 15 to 85 showed even CD4/CD8 mixes; later expanders tilted CD4+.

For this clonotype: Its antigen is still unknown.

The V gene's germline CDR1 is MNHEY and CDR2 SMNVEV (reference sequence). The V end lost 0 bases, the J end lost 0 bases, and 12 bases lay between the germline ends. The CDR3 extends over 17 amino acids. 5'RACE with constant-segment primers yielded barcoded, UMI-tagged TCR alpha and TCR beta cDNA libraries. TCRdb called the 5' RACE reads again in MiXCR, with one record for every CDR3 protein. The repertoire holds about 430,000 distinct CDR3 sequences, 15% to 20% seen once, with around a fifth in the top ten. The TCR sequence derives from a young man who had mild COVID-19 (a few samples of this study predate the infection). Cell type and time point are not known. V gene TRBV27 combines with J gene TRBJ2-1; a possible D gene is TRBD1 (6 bases). Sequencing was performed on PBMCs or a T cell subset sorted from them (not recorded which). The chain's CDR3 is CASSLSYRVGSYNEQFF. The CDR3, as DNA: TGTGCCAGCAGTTTATCCTACAGGGTTGGCTCCTACAATGAGCAGTTCTTC.